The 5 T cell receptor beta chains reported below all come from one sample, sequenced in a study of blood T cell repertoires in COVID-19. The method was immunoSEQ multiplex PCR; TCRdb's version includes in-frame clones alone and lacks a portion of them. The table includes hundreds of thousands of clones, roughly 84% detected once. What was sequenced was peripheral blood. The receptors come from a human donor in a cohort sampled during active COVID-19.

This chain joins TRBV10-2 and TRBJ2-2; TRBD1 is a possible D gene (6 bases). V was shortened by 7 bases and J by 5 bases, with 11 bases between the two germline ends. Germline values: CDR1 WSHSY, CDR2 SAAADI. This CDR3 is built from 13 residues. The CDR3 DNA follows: TGCGCCAGCATTCAACAGGGAACCGGGGAGCTGTTTTTT. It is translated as CASIQQGTGELFF.

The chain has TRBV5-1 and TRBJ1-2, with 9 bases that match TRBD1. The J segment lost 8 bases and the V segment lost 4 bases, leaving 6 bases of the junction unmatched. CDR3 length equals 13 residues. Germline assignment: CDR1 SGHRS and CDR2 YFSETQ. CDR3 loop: CASSEGTGRGYTF. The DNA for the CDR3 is TGCGCCAGCAGCGAAGGGACAGGGCGAGGCTACACCTTC.

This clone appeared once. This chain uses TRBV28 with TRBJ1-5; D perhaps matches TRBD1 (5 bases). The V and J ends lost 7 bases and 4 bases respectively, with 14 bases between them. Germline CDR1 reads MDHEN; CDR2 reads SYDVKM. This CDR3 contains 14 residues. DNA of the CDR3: TGTGCCAGCACCACGGGGGGGGGAAATCAGCCCCAGCATTTT. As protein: CASTTGGGNQPQHF.

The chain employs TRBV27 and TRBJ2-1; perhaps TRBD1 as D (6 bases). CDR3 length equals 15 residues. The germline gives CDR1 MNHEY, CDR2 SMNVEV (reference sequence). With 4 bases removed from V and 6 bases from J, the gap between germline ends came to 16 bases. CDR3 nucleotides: TGTGCCAGCAGTTCCAGGGGTTATGAAACCAATGAGCAGTTCTTC. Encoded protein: CASSSRGYETNEQFF.

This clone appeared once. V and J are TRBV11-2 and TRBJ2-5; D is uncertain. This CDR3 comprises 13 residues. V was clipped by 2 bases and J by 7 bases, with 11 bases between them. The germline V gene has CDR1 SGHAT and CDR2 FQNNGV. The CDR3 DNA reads TGTGCCAGCAGCTTACAAGAAATCGGGACCCAGTACTTC. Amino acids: CASSLQEIGTQYF.